The 23 T cell receptor beta chains below come from one sample, sequenced in a study of blood T cell repertoires in COVID-19. Data came from immunoSEQ multiplex PCR; TCRdb stores just in-frame clones and leaves some out. The profile covers nearly 70,000 clones, with 82% appearing a single time and almost 10% taken by the ten largest. Sequences were obtained from peripheral blood. These receptor sequences come from an elderly woman with acute or convalescent COVID-19.

This chain joins TRBV7-6 and TRBJ2-7; TRBD2 is a possible D gene (5 bases). V gave up 7 bases and J gave up 0 bases, with 16 bases separating them. Germline CDR1 and CDR2: SGHVS and FNYEAQ. This CDR3 has 15 amino acids. Here the CDR3 reads CASTLEGPSSYEQYF. For the CDR3, the DNA is TGTGCCAGCACCCTTGAGGGCCCGAGCTCCTACGAGCAGTACTTC.

This clone was seen only a few times. The chain uses TRBV29-1 and TRBJ1-3; 9 nucleotides line up with TRBD1. Germline assignment: CDR1 SQVTM and CDR2 ANQGSEA. CDR3 length: 14 residues. The trim removed 8 bases at V and 0 bases at J, leaving 5 bases unmatched. CDR3 sequence (DNA): TGCAGCACGACAGGGGGGGCCTCTGGAAACACCATATATTTT. Protein: CSTTGGASGNTIYF.

About this clone: The germline gene is not matched at one end of the junction; a read error may be the cause. The V and J genes are TRBV5-4 and TRBJ2-1, with 8 bases lining up with TRBD1. The CDR3 extends over 14 amino acids. Germline assignment: CDR1 SGHNT and CDR2 YYREEE (reference sequence). The DNA of the CDR3 is TGTGCCAGCACCTTGACAGGGGTCTACAATGAGCAGTTCTTC. Translating gives CASTLTGVYNEQFF.

The table lists this clone with a few counts. The gene calls are TRBV10-3 and TRBJ2-2; 11 bases align to TRBD1. V shed 7 bases, J shed 6 bases, and the junction held 1 base outside the gene matches. The CDR3 runs 13 residues. CDR1 is ENHRY and CDR2 is SYGVKD in the germline V gene. The CDR3 sequence: CAIKGQGAGELFF. The CDR3 nucleotides read TGTGCCATCAAGGGACAGGGGGCCGGGGAGCTGTTTTTT.

The chain has TRBV5-1 and TRBJ2-5; 8 bases agree with TRBD1. The J segment lost 5 bases and the V segment lost 3 bases, leaving 6 bases of the junction unmatched. The CDR3 runs to 14 residues. Germline V gene data show CDR1 as SGHRS and CDR2 as YFSETQ. The CDR3 DNA reads TGCGCCAGCAGCTCGGACAGGGTAGATGAGACCCAGTACTTC. Translation: CASSSDRVDETQYF.

As DNA, the CDR3 is TGTGCCAGCAGCCAAGTGGGACTAGCGGGGGATCTGCAAGAGACCCAGTACTTC. Translated: CASSQVGLAGDLQETQYF. The chain joins TRBV3-1 (or the pseudogene TRBV3-2) to TRBJ2-5; TRBD2 matches 14 bases. This CDR3 is built from 18 residues. CDR1 is LGHDT and CDR2 is YNNKEL in the germline V gene (reference sequence). The J segment lost 2 bases and the V segment lost 1 base, leaving 6 bases of the junction unmatched.

This clone was recorded a few times. The chain recombines TRBV11-2 with TRBJ1-1; the match to TRBD1 covers 8 bases. The CDR3 is made up of 14 amino acids. V gave up 5 bases and J gave up 5 bases; unmatched junction bases: 7. Germline CDR1 and CDR2: SGHAT and FQNNGV. This chain's CDR3 is CASSPRQGKTEAFF. The CDR3 nucleotides read TGTGCCAGCAGCCCAAGACAGGGGAAAACTGAAGCTTTCTTT.

The chain carries TRBV6-5 and TRBJ2-7; no definite D call. The ends were cut back, 2 bases at V and 0 bases at J, with 11 bases in the middle. Germline CDR1 MNHEY, CDR2 SVGAGI. CDR3 length equals 15 residues. CDR3 in amino acids: CASSYRPGSSYEQYF. CDR3 coding DNA: TGTGCCAGCAGTTACCGGCCAGGTAGCTCCTACGAGCAGTACTTC.

This rearrangement joins TRBV5-1 to TRBJ2-7; perhaps TRBD1 as D (5 bases). The CDR3 sequence is 16 residues long. CDR1 SGHRS and CDR2 YFSETQ come from the germline V gene. Trimming took off 4 bases at V and 2 bases at J, with 19 bases between the two ends. The CDR3 region is CASSLEILRQPYEQYF. The CDR3 DNA reads as TGCGCCAGCAGCCTAGAGATTCTGCGACAGCCCTACGAGCAGTACTTC.

The chain has TRBV5-6 and TRBJ2-3; 7 positions match TRBD2. Germline V gene lookup returns CDR1 SGHDT and CDR2 YYEEEE. The CDR3 runs to 14 residues. V shed 1 base and J 6 bases; nucleotides not matched to a gene: 5. CDR3 DNA: TGTGCCAGCAGCTTGTCGCTAGCGGTTGATACGCAGTATTTT. It specifies CASSLSLAVDTQYF.

This chain connects TRBV24-1 to TRBJ2-1, with a possible D match to TRBD2 (6 bases). Germline V gives CDR1 KGHDR, CDR2 SFDVKD. The CDR3 sequence is 17 residues long. The germline V and J ends were trimmed by 3 bases and 6 bases, with 20 bases remaining between them. The CDR3: CATSDPILAWRSNEQFF. The CDR3 DNA is TGTGCCACCAGTGATCCTATACTAGCTTGGAGGTCCAATGAGCAGTTCTTC.

The J gene is TRBJ2-2, the V gene TRBV14; a possible D gene is TRBD2 (7 bases). In germline, CDR1 is SGHDN, CDR2 FVKESK. V lost 4 bases, J lost 0 bases, and 15 bases lay in between. The CDR3 length is 17 residues. CDR3 residues: CASSPRGGGANTGELFF. CDR3 sequence (DNA): TGTGCCAGCAGCCCCAGGGGAGGGGGTGCGAACACCGGGGAGCTGTTTTTT.

The V call is TRBV12-3 or TRBV12-4, the J call TRBJ1-1; 8 nucleotides line up with TRBD1. V shed 1 base, J shed 11 bases, and the junction held 0 bases outside the gene matches. This CDR3 spans 11 amino acids. The CDR3 here is CASSLGTGAFF. The CDR3 bases are TGTGCCAGCAGTTTAGGGACAGGGGCTTTCTTT.

This clone was observed a single time. This rearrangement joins TRBV6-5 to TRBJ1-4, with 11 bases that match TRBD1. The CDR3 runs 15 residues. Germline CDR1 MNHEY, CDR2 SVGAGI. V dropped 4 bases and J dropped 5; count of bases not matched to a gene: 3. CDR3 nucleotide sequence: TGTGCCAGCAGTTTGGACAGGGGGCGCAATGAAAAACTGTTTTTT. The encoded protein is CASSLDRGRNEKLFF.

CDR3 protein: CSVRPGGGYEQYF. DNA of the CDR3: TGCAGCGTCCGACCCGGGGGGGGCTACGAGCAGTACTTC. The rearrangement joins TRBV29-1 to TRBJ2-7, with TRBD2 matching over 8 bases. The V and J ends lost 6 bases and 3 bases, in that order; junction bases with no gene match: 7. The germline CDR1 and CDR2 sequences are SQVTM and ANQGSEA. The CDR3 spans 13 residues.

The chain has TRBV11-2 and TRBJ1-4, with D tentatively TRBD1 (5 bases). V lost 1 base, J lost 0 bases, and 9 bases lay in between. CDR1 and CDR2 (germline): SGHAT, FQNNGV. The CDR3 runs 16 residues. CDR3 in amino acids: CASSLVTGATNEKLFF. The CDR3 DNA follows: TGTGCCAGCAGCTTAGTTACAGGTGCAACTAATGAAAAACTGTTTTTT.

This clone was found a few times. This chain uses TRBV12-3 or TRBV12-4 with TRBJ2-5, with TRBD1 identical over 7 bases. V was pared by 6 bases and J by 0 bases, with 1 base of the junction left unmatched. The CDR3 contains 13 residues. The CDR3 nucleotides read TGTGCCAGCAGGGACAGGAACCAAGAGACCCAGTACTTC. Protein product: CASRDRNQETQYF.

The chain couples TRBV6-5 to TRBJ1-2; TRBD1 aligns across 9 bases. After removal of 11 bases from V and 8 bases from J, the junction contained 15 bases not matched to a gene. The CDR3 has 14 amino acids. Germline assignment: CDR1 MNHEY and CDR2 SVGAGI. The CDR3 sequence: CACSAGTGLRGYTF. CDR3 nucleotides: TGTGCCTGCTCGGCCGGGACAGGGCTTCGGGGCTACACCTTC.

The chain couples TRBV5-4 to TRBJ2-1; TRBD2 matches 10 bases. This CDR3 contains 16 residues. The germline V gene encodes CDR1 SGHNT and CDR2 YYREEE (reference sequence). The V segment lost 4 bases and the J segment 2 bases; nucleotides outside the gene matches: 6. The CDR3 spells CASSRGLAAAYNEQFF. The CDR3 region has the DNA TGTGCCAGCAGCCGCGGACTAGCGGCGGCCTACAATGAGCAGTTCTTC.

The chain employs TRBV27 and TRBJ2-3; D gene unclear. In germline, CDR1 is MNHEY, CDR2 SMNVEV (reference sequence). V was shortened by 5 bases and J by 0 bases, with 3 bases between the two germline ends. The CDR3 loop spans 12 amino acids. CDR3 residues: CASSPSTDTQYF. The DNA for the CDR3 is TGTGCCAGCAGTCCTAGCACAGATACGCAGTATTTT.

The J gene is TRBJ1-5, the V gene TRBV3-1 (or the pseudogene TRBV3-2), with D possibly TRBD1 on 6 matching bases. Germline V gene data show CDR1 as LGHDT and CDR2 as YNNKEL (reference sequence). V lost 2 bases, J lost 3 bases, and 14 bases lay in between. The CDR3 extends over 16 amino acids. In DNA, the CDR3 is TGTGCCAGCAGCCAAACGACAGGAACCAACAATCAGCCCCAGCATTTT. The encoded protein is CASSQTTGTNNQPQHF.

This chain connects TRBV9 to TRBJ2-1; 7 bases are shared with TRBD2. The CDR3 totals 12 residues. V was pared by 3 bases and J by 7 bases, with 1 base of the junction left unmatched. CDR1 is SGDLS, CDR2 YYNGEE, per germline. The CDR3 reads CASSGEGNEQFF. In nucleotides, the CDR3 is TGTGCCAGCAGCGGGGAGGGAAATGAGCAGTTCTTC.

V is TRBV30 and J is TRBJ2-1; the D gene is possibly TRBD2 (5 bases). The germline V and J ends were trimmed by 2 bases and 0 bases, with 8 bases remaining between them. Per the germline V gene, CDR1 is GTSNPN and CDR2 is SVGIG (reference sequence). This CDR3 has 14 residues. The CDR3 DNA is TGTGCCTGGAGTTCCGGGAACTCCTACAATGAGCAGTTCTTC. Translated, it gives CAWSSGNSYNEQFF.